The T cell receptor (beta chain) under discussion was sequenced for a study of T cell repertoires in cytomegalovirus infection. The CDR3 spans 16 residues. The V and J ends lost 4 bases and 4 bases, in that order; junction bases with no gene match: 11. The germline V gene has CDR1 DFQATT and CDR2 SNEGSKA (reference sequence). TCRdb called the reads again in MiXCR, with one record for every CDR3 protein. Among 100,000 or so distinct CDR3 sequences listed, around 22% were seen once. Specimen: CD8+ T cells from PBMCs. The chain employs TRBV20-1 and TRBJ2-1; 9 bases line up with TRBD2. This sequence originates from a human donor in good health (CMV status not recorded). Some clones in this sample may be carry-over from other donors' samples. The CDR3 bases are TGCAGTGCTACCCCGGTTGGTAGCGGGAGTTACAATGAGCAGTTCTTC. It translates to CSATPVGSGSYNEQFF.